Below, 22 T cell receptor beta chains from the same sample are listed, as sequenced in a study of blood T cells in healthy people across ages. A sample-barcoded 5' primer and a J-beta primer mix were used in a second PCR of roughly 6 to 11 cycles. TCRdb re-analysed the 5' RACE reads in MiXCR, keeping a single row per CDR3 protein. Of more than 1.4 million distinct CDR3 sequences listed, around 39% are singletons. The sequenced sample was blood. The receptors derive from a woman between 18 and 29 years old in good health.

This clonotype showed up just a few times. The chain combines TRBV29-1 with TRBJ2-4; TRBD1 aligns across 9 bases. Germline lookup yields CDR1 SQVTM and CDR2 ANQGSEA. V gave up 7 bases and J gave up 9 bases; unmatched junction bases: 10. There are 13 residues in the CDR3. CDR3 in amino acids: CSAWTGEDPIQYF. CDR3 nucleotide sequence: TGCAGCGCTTGGACAGGGGAGGATCCCATTCAGTACTTC.

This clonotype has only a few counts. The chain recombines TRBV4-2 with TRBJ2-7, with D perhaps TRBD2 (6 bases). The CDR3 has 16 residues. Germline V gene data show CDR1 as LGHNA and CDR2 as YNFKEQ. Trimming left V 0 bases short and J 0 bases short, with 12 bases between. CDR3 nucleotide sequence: TGTGCCAGCAGCCAAGAAGTCCAGGGAGGCTCCTACGAGCAGTACTTC. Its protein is CASSQEVQGGSYEQYF.

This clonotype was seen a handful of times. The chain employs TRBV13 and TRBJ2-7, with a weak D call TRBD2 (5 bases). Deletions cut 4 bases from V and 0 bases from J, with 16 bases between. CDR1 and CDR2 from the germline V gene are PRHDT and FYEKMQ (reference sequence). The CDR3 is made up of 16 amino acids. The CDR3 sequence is CASSSPRGLNSYEQYF. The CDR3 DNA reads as TGTGCCAGCAGCTCCCCCCGCGGGCTAAACTCCTACGAGCAGTACTTC. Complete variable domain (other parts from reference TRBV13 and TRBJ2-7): AAGVIQSPRHLIKEKRETATLKCYPIPRHDTVYWYQQGPGQDPQFLISFYEKMQSDKGSIPDRFSAQQFSDYHSELNMSSLELGDSALYFCASSSPRGLNSYEQYFGPGTRLTVT.

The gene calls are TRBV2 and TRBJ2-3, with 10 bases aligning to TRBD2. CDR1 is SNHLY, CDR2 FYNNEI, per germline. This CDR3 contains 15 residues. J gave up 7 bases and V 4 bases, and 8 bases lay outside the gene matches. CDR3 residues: CASSASGGVGNTQYF. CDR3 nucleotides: TGTGCCAGCAGTGCTAGCGGGGGAGTAGGGAATACGCAGTATTTT. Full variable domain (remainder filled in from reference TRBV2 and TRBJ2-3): EPEVTQTPSHQVTQMGQEVILRCVPISNHLYFYWYRQILGQKVEFLVSFYNNEISEKSEIFDDQFSVERPDGSNFTLKIRSTKLEDSAMYFCASSASGGVGNTQYFGPGTRLTVL.

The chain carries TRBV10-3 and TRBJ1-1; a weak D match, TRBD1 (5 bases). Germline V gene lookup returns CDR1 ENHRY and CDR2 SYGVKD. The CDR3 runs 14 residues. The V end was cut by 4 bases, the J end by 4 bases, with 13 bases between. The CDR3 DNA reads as TGTGCCATCAGTGCGGGGTCTGGGGGCACTGAAGCTTTCTTT. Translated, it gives CAISAGSGGTEAFF.

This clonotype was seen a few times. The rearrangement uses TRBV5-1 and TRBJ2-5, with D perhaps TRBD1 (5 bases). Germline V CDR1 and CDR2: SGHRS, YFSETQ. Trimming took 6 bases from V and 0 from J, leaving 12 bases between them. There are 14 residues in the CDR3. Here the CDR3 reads CASNNQGNQETQYF. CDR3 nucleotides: TGCGCCAGCAACAATCAGGGAAACCAAGAGACCCAGTACTTC.

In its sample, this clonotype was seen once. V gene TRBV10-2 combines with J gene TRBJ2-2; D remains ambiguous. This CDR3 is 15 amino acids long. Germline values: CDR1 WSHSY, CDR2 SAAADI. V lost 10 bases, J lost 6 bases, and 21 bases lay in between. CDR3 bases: TGCGCCACCTTTCTCCGACCGGGTACGGCCGGGGAGCTGTTTTTT. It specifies CATFLRPGTAGELFF.

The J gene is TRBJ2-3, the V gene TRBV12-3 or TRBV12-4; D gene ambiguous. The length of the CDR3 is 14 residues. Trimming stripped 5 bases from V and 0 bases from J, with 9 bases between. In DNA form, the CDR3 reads TGTGCCAGCAGTAAAGGTGTGAGCACAGATACGCAGTATTTT. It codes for CASSKGVSTDTQYF.

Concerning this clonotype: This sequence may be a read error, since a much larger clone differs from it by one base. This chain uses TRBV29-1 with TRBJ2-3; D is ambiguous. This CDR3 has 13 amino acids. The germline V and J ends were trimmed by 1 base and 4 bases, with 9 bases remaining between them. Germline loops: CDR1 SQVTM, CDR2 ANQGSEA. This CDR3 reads CSVEGQLADTQYF. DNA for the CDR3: TGCAGCGTTGAAGGACAACTCGCAGATACGCAGTATTTT.

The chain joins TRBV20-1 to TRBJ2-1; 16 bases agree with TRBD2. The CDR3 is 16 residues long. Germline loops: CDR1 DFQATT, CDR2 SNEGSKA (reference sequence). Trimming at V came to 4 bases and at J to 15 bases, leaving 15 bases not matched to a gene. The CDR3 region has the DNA TGCAGTGCTAAGGCCGGGACTAGCGGGGGGGCTCAGGTGGCGTTCTTC. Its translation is CSAKAGTSGGAQVAFF.

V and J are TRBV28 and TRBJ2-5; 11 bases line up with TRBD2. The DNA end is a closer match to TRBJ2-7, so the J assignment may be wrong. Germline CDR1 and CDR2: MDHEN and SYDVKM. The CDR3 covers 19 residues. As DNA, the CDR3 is TGTGCCAGCAGTTTCGGGGGAATAGGTAGCGGGAGGGCCCTCCGCGAGCAGTACTTC. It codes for CASSFGGIGSGRALREQYF.

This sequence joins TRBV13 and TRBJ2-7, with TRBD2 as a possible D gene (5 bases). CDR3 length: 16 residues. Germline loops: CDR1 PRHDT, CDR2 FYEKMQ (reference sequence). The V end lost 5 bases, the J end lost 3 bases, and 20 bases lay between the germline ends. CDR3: CASSAEGLVPLYEQYF. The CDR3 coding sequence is TGTGCCAGCAGCGCCGAGGGCCTAGTCCCTCTCTACGAGCAGTACTTC.

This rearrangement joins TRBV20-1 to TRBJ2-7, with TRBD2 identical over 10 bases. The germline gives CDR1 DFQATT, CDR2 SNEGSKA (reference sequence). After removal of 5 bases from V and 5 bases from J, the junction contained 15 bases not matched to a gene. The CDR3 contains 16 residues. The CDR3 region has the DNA TGCAGTGCTCCAAGGACCAAGGGGACTAGCGATAACGAGCAGTACTTC. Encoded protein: CSAPRTKGTSDNEQYF.

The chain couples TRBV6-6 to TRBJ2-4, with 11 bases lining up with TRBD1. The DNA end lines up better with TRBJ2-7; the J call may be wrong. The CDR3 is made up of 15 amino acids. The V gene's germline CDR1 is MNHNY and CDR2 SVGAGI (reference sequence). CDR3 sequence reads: CASSSADRGLNEQYF. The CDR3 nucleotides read TGTGCCAGCAGTTCCGCGGACAGGGGGCTTAACGAGCAGTACTTC.

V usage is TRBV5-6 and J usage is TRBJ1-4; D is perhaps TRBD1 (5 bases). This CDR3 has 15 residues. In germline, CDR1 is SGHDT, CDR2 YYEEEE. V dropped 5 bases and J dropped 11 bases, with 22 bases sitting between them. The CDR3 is CASRKWGTNFGKLFF. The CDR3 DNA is TGTGCCAGCAGGAAATGGGGCACGAATTTTGGGAAACTGTTTTTT.

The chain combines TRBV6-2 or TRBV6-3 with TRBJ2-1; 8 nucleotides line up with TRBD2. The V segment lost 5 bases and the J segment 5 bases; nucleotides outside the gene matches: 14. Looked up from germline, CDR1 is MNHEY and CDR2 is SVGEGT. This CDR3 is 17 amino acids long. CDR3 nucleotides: TGTGCCAGCAGTGCTCCCACTAGCGGTAAGGGGGACAATGAGCAGTTCTTC. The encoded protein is CASSAPTSGKGDNEQFF.

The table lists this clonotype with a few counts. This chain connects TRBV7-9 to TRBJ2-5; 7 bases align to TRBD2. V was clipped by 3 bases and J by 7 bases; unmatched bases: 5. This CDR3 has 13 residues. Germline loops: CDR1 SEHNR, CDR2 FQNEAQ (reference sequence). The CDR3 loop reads CASSFQTGGTQYF. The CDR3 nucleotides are TGTGCCAGCAGCTTTCAGACGGGAGGGACCCAGTACTTC.

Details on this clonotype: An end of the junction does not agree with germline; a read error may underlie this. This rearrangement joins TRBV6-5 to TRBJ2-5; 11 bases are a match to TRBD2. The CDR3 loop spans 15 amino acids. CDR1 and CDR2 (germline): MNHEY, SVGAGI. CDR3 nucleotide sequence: TGTGCCAGCAGTCGGACTAGCGGGTTTTCAGAGACCCGGTACTTC. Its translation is CASSRTSGFSETRYF.

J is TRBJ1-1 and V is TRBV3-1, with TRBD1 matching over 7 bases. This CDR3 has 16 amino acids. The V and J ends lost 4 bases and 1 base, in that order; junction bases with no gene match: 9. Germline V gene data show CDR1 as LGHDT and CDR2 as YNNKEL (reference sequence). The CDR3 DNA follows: TGTGCCAGCAGCCCAAATCCGGGACAGCAGAACACTGAAGCTTTCTTT. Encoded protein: CASSPNPGQQNTEAFF.

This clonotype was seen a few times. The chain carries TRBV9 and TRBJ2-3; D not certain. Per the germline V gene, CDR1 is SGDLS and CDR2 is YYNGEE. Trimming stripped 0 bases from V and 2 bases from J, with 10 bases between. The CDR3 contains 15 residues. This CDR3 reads CASSVGEWDTDTQYF. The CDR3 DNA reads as TGTGCCAGCAGCGTAGGAGAGTGGGACACAGATACGCAGTATTTT.

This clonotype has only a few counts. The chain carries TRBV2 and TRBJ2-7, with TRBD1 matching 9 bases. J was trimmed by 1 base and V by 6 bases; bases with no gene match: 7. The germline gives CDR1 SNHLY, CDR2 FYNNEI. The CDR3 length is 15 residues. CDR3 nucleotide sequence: TGTGCCAGCAGCGATACAGGGGGCTTTTCCTACGAGCAGTACTTC. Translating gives CASSDTGGFSYEQYF.

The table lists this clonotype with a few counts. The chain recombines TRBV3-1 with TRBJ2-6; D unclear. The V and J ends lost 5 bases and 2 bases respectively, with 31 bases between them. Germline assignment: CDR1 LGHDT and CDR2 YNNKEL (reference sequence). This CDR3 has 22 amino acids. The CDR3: CASSSRTFSGRSQTTGANVLTF. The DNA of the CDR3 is TGTGCCAGCAGCTCTCGAACATTCTCCGGGCGTTCTCAAACCACTGGGGCCAACGTCCTGACTTTC.